This is a list of T cell receptor beta chains from one sample in a study of CD8 T cells in ankylosing spondylitis. TCRdb reprocessed the 5' RACE reads via MiXCR and lists one record per CDR3 protein. The table has some 250,000 distinct CDR3 sequences, about 11% seen once. The material sequenced was blood, either unsorted or a sorted T cell fraction (not recorded which). The receptors were sampled from a male donor with ankylosing spondylitis or in good health (not recorded which). Both conserved end residues are part of each CDR3. D genes are given only for firm matches. Clone sizes are given selectively: once, few, many, or a class where the clone is expanded.

J: TRBJ2-7; D: TRBD2; V: TRBV3-1; size: few; CDR3: CASSPGLAELSYEQYF; DNA: TGTGCCAGCAGCCCGGGACTAGCGGAACTTTCCTACGAGCAGTACTTC
J: TRBJ2-7; D: .; V: TRBV5-1; size: many; CDR3: CASSPERQFYYEQYF; DNA: TGCGCCAGCAGCCCGGAACGGCAATTCTACTACGAGCAGTACTTC
J: TRBJ2-5; D: .; V: TRBV7-8; size: many; CDR3: CASSLRKFQETQYF; DNA: TGTGCCAGCAGCTTACGGAAGTTCCAAGAGACCCAGTACTTC
J: TRBJ2-7; D: .; V: TRBV15; size: many; CDR3: CATSRDSGASSYEQYF; DNA: TGTGCCACCAGCAGAGATTCGGGGGCCAGCTCCTACGAGCAGTACTTC
J: TRBJ2-7; D: .; V: TRBV20-1; size: many; CDR3: CSAQGVGTLYEQYF; DNA: TGCAGTGCCCAAGGCGTGGGGACCCTATACGAGCAGTACTTC
J: TRBJ1-4; D: .; V: TRBV12-3/TRBV12-4; size: many; CDR3: CASTDSPEKLFF; DNA: TGTGCCAGCACGGACAGCCCGGAAAAACTGTTTTTT
J: TRBJ1-1; D: .; V: TRBV20-1; size: many; CDR3: CSATEVGADTEAFF; DNA: TGCAGTGCCACAGAGGTGGGGGCTGACACTGAAGCTTTCTTT
J: TRBJ2-3; D: TRBD1; V: TRBV29-1; size: .; CDR3: CSVEGGTDSTDTQYF; DNA: TGCAGCGTTGAAGGTGGGACAGACAGCACAGATACGCAGTATTTT
J: TRBJ1-2; D: .; V: TRBV9; size: many; CDR3: CASSSHQRYGYTF; DNA: TGTGCCAGCAGCTCACACCAACGCTATGGCTACACCTTC
J: TRBJ2-2; D: .; V: TRBV12-3/TRBV12-4; size: many; CDR3: CASSLLGSGELFF; DNA: TGTGCCAGCAGTTTACTAGGATCCGGGGAGCTGTTTTTT
J: TRBJ2-7; D: .; V: TRBV7-6; size: few; CDR3: CASTALQVGEQYF; DNA: TGTGCCAGCACCGCATTACAGGTGGGCGAGCAGTACTTC
J: TRBJ2-1; D: TRBD2; V: TRBV20-1; size: many; CDR3: CSAPGGYNEQFF; DNA: TGCAGTGCTCCGGGGGGGTACAATGAGCAGTTCTTC
J: TRBJ1-2; D: TRBD1; V: TRBV3-1; size: .; CDR3: CASSQDQGGNGYTF; DNA: TGTGCCAGCAGCCAAGATCAGGGGGGAAATGGCTACACCTTC
J: TRBJ2-5; D: .; V: TRBV9; size: many; CDR3: CASSPPGSPGAETQYF; DNA: TGTGCCAGCAGCCCCCCCGGCTCACCCGGGGCAGAGACCCAGTACTTC
J: TRBJ1-2; D: TRBD1; V: TRBV5-5; size: many; CDR3: CASIPPGGVNYGYTF; DNA: TGTGCCAGCATCCCCCCAGGGGGCGTCAACTATGGCTACACCTTC
J: TRBJ2-6; D: .; V: TRBV5-6; size: many; CDR3: CASSLLNTRNVLTF; DNA: TGTGCCAGCAGCTTGTTGAACACTAGGAACGTCCTGACTTTC
J: TRBJ2-7; D: .; V: TRBV29-1; size: many; CDR3: CSVASSTTYEQYF; DNA: TGCAGCGTTGCCAGCAGTACAACCTACGAGCAGTACTTC
J: TRBJ2-3; D: .; V: TRBV29-1; size: .; CDR3: CSAPGTLYSSTDTQYF; DNA: TGCAGCGCCCCAGGGACCCTGTACTCTAGCACAGATACGCAGTATTTT
J: TRBJ2-6; D: .; V: TRBV28; size: .; CDR3: CASSFLGEWANVLTF; DNA: TGTGCCAGCAGTTTTCTGGGCGAGTGGGCCAACGTCCTGACTTTC
J: TRBJ2-5; D: TRBD1; V: TRBV25-1; size: .; CDR3: CASSRQGRQETQYF; DNA: TGTGCCAGCAGTAGACAGGGGCGACAAGAGACCCAGTACTTC
J: TRBJ2-3; D: TRBD2; V: TRBV7-3; size: few; CDR3: CASSAGTSVADTQYF; DNA: TGTGCCAGCAGCGCCGGGACTAGCGTAGCAGATACGCAGTATTTT
J: TRBJ2-3; D: TRBD2; V: TRBV5-1; size: many; CDR3: CASREGLAGPDTQYF; DNA: TGCGCCAGCAGGGAGGGACTAGCGGGACCGGATACGCAGTATTTT
J: TRBJ1-3; D: .; V: TRBV12-3/TRBV12-4; size: .; CDR3: CASSRPAGSGNTIYF; DNA: TGTGCCAGCAGCCGACCGGCGGGCTCTGGAAACACCATATATTTT
J: TRBJ2-2; D: TRBD2; V: TRBV4-2; size: many; CDR3: CASSQEIPSGGTGELFF; DNA: TGTGCCAGCAGCCAAGAAATACCTAGCGGAGGAACCGGGGAGCTGTTTTTT
J: TRBJ2-2; D: .; V: TRBV4-1; size: many; CDR3: CASSQEMAGNTGELFF; DNA: TGCGCCAGCAGCCAGGAGATGGCGGGGAACACCGGGGAGCTGTTTTTT
J: TRBJ1-1; D: .; V: TRBV5-1; size: .; CDR3: CASSFLGTEAFF; DNA: TGCGCCAGCAGCTTTTTAGGCACTGAAGCTTTCTTT